These 27 T cell receptor beta chains originate from one sample sequenced in a study of T-cell memory formation after mild COVID-19. MiXCR was run by TCRdb on the 5' RACE reads, yielding one entry per CDR3 protein. The sample shows 270,000 or so distinct CDR3 sequences, over 15% of them seen only once. The sequenced sample consisted of PBMCs or a T cell subset sorted from them (not recorded which). Receptors originate from a young man who had mild COVID-19 (a few samples of this study predate the infection). Cell type and time point are not known.

This clonotype was found a few times. The rearrangement links TRBV7-6 to TRBJ1-5; D remains ambiguous. Trimming removed 5 bases at V and 4 bases at J, with 15 bases between. The length of the CDR3 is 15 residues. CDR1 and CDR2 (germline): SGHVS, FNYEAQ. This CDR3 reads CASSEQPSLNQPQHF. DNA for the CDR3: TGTGCCAGCAGCGAACAACCTTCCCTGAATCAGCCCCAGCATTTT.

The V gene is TRBV10-3, the J gene TRBJ1-2; D is perhaps TRBD1 (5 bases). V dropped 5 bases and J dropped 6 bases, with 10 bases sitting between them. The germline gives CDR1 ENHRY, CDR2 SYGVKD. This CDR3 has 12 residues. The CDR3 sequence: CAISQGSNGYTF. CDR3 nucleotides: TGTGCCATCAGTCAGGGATCAAATGGCTACACCTTC.

This clonotype was counted ten times or more. V gene TRBV5-1 combines with J gene TRBJ2-2; D unresolved. This CDR3 region has 15 residues. CDR1 and CDR2 from the germline V gene are SGHRS and YFSETQ. V dropped 0 bases and J dropped 1 base, with 7 bases sitting between them. The CDR3 DNA sequence: TGCGCCAGCAGCTTGGGCCAGGTGAACACCGGGGAGCTGTTTTTT. Translated, it gives CASSLGQVNTGELFF. Filled out from reference TRBV5-1 and TRBJ2-2, the complete variable domain reads KAGVTQTPRYLIKTRGQQVTLSCSPISGHRSVSWYQQTPGQGLQFLFEYFSETQRNKGNFPGRFSGRQFSNSRSEMNVSTLELGDSALYLCASSLGQVNTGELFFGEGSRLTVL.

This clonotype was seen a handful of times. The rearrangement links TRBV12-3 or TRBV12-4 to TRBJ2-5; D possibly corresponds to TRBD1 (6 bases). The CDR3 totals 13 residues. The V end was cut by 10 bases, the J end by 4 bases, with 16 bases between. The DNA of the CDR3 is TGTGCCAACAGGGTCCCCACGGCAGAGACCCAGTACTTC. Its translation is CANRVPTAETQYF.

V and J are TRBV6-5 and TRBJ1-5; D is ambiguous. The CDR3 totals 14 residues. V was pared by 2 bases and J by 5 bases, with 10 bases between. Germline V gene data show CDR1 as MNHEY and CDR2 as SVGAGI. The CDR3 bases are TGTGCCAGCAGTTACGTGGGGATCGATCAGCCCCAGCATTTT. Protein sequence: CASSYVGIDQPQHF.

A few counts support this clonotype. The chain couples TRBV7-9 to TRBJ1-6; the match to TRBD1 covers 8 bases. The germline CDR1 and CDR2 sequences are SEHNR and FQNEAQ (reference sequence). The CDR3 spans 14 residues. Trimming cost V 5 bases and J 9 bases; bases outside gene matches: 6. The CDR3 DNA reads TGTGCCAGCAGCCCAGGGACAGGTCTTTCACCCCTCCACTTT. Residues: CASSPGTGLSPLHF.

This sequence joins TRBV5-1 and TRBJ1-5; 11 bases line up with TRBD1. This CDR3 has 16 residues. Germline lookup yields CDR1 SGHRS and CDR2 YFSETQ. V lost 0 bases, J lost 7 bases, and 6 bases stayed unmatched. Here the CDR3 reads CASSLGTGGFRQPQHF. CDR3 coding DNA: TGCGCCAGCAGCTTGGGGACAGGGGGCTTCAGGCAGCCCCAGCATTTT.

The chain couples TRBV10-1 to TRBJ2-3; 8 bases are shared with TRBD1. The trim removed 6 bases at V and 5 bases at J, leaving 10 bases unmatched. Germline CDR1 and CDR2: WNHNN and SYGVQD (reference sequence). This CDR3 is built from 15 residues. This CDR3 reads CASRARTGWGDTQYF. The CDR3 nucleotides are TGCGCCAGCAGAGCCAGGACAGGGTGGGGAGATACGCAGTATTTT.

This clonotype was counted only a few times. This chain uses TRBV9 with TRBJ1-6; D call uncertain. CDR3 length equals 13 residues. V lost 2 bases and J 7 bases, leaving 7 bases between the germline ends. Per germline, CDR1 SGDLS and CDR2 YYNGEE. CDR3 DNA sequence: TGTGCCAGCAGCGTTATCTCCAATTCACCCCTCCACTTT. This gives the protein CASSVISNSPLHF. Full variable domain (rest looked up from reference TRBV9 and TRBJ1-6): DSGVTQTPKHLITATGQRVTLRCSPRSGDLSVYWYQQSLDQGLQFLIQYYNGEERAKGNILERFSAQQFPDLHSELNLSSLELGDSALYFCASSVISNSPLHFGNGTRLTVT.

This clonotype was counted only a few times. The chain uses TRBV6-2 or TRBV6-3 and TRBJ1-4, with no clear D. Trimming removed 5 bases from V and 7 bases from J, with 20 bases in between. The V gene's germline CDR1 is MNHEY and CDR2 SVGEGT. This CDR3 comprises 16 residues. The CDR3 reads CASSHRGGTGGEKLFF. The CDR3 bases are TGTGCCAGCAGTCACCGCGGTGGCACTGGCGGTGAAAAACTGTTTTTT.

CDR3 loop: CASSSRDKNTEAFF. Here the CDR3 DNA reads TGTGCCAGCAGCTCCCGGGACAAGAACACTGAAGCTTTCTTT. This rearrangement joins TRBV7-9 to TRBJ1-1, with TRBD1 as a possible D gene (6 bases). V dropped 4 bases and J dropped 1 base, with 10 bases sitting between them. Germline CDR1 is SEHNR and CDR2 is FQNEAQ (reference sequence). This CDR3 region has 14 residues.

The chain employs TRBV7-9 and TRBJ2-4, with D tentatively TRBD1 or TRBD2 (5 bases each). V lost 1 base and J lost 5, with 9 bases in between. Looked up from germline, CDR1 is SEHNR and CDR2 is FQNEAQ (reference sequence). The CDR3 is 14 amino acids. The CDR3 spells CASSLGGAQNIQYF. The CDR3 region has the DNA TGTGCCAGCAGCTTAGGAGGGGCCCAAAACATTCAGTACTTC. Variable domain in full (rest from reference TRBV7-9 and TRBJ2-4): DTGVSQNPRHKITKRGQNVTFRCDPISEHNRLYWYRQTLGQGPEFLTYFQNEAQLEKSRLLSDRFSAERPKGSFSTLEIQRTEQGDSAMYLCASSLGGAQNIQYFGAGTRLSVL.

This chain connects TRBV6-6 to TRBJ1-1; D uncertain. Trimming stripped 1 base from V and 8 bases from J, with 11 bases between. Germline V gene lookup returns CDR1 MNHNY and CDR2 SVGAGI (reference sequence). The CDR3 is made up of 13 amino acids. CDR3 DNA: TGTGCCAGCAGTTACTTTGGAACCTCGGAAGCTTTCTTT. It yields the protein CASSYFGTSEAFF.

This clonotype was seen ten or more times. V is TRBV28 and J is TRBJ2-5, with TRBD2 identical over 10 bases. The CDR3 has 15 residues. The junction had 5 bases not matched to a gene; V was cut back by 6 bases and J by 1 base. Looked up from germline, CDR1 is MDHEN and CDR2 is SYDVKM. CDR3 sequence: CASSPSGGPQETQYF. DNA for the CDR3: TGTGCCAGCAGCCCTAGCGGGGGACCCCAAGAGACCCAGTACTTC.

This clonotype was observed a few times. V and J are TRBV6-6 and TRBJ1-6; D possibly corresponds to TRBD1 (5 bases). Germline loops: CDR1 MNHNY, CDR2 SVGAGI (reference sequence). V shed 6 bases and J shed 11 bases, with 11 bases lying between them. This CDR3 comprises 12 residues. The CDR3 DNA sequence: TGTGCCAGCAGCCCAGGGCGTACACCCCTCCACTTT. Translating it yields CASSPGRTPLHF.

The chain combines TRBV4-3 with TRBJ2-2; D possibly matches TRBD1 or TRBD2 (6 bases each). Deletions cut 7 bases from V and 4 bases from J, with 19 bases between. CDR1 is LGHNA and CDR2 is YSLEER in the germline V gene. The CDR3 has 16 residues. The CDR3 region is CASTPGDNSFTGELFF. CDR3 in DNA: TGCGCCAGCACCCCGGGGGACAACTCTTTCACCGGGGAGCTGTTTTTT.

This clonotype has at least ten counts. The V and J genes are TRBV5-6 and TRBJ2-3; 9 bases agree with TRBD2. Germline V gene sequence: CDR1 SGHDT, CDR2 YYEEEE. V lost 0 bases to trimming and J lost 4 bases; unmatched junction nucleotides: 6. The CDR3 extends over 16 amino acids. Here the CDR3 reads CASSLAVAGVSDTQYF. DNA for the CDR3: TGTGCCAGCAGCTTGGCGGTAGCGGGGGTGTCAGATACGCAGTATTTT.

V and J are TRBV10-2 and TRBJ2-5; 9 bases match TRBD2. Germline values: CDR1 WSHSY, CDR2 SAAADI. V lost 9 bases, J lost 1 base, and 9 bases stayed unmatched. This CDR3 is 15 amino acids long. CDR3 nucleotide sequence: TGCGCCAGTGTGAAGAGCGGGGGGAGCCAAGAGACCCAGTACTTC. This sequence encodes CASVKSGGSQETQYF.

The chain employs TRBV5-1 and TRBJ2-7; 8 bases agree with TRBD2. This CDR3 is 14 amino acids long. J was trimmed by 6 bases and V by 4 bases; bases with no gene match: 9. Germline CDR1 and CDR2: SGHRS and YFSETQ. For the CDR3, the DNA is TGCGCCAGCAGCGTGGCCGGGGGGGCCAGCGAGCAGTACTTC. It is translated as CASSVAGGASEQYF.

The chain joins TRBV7-9 to TRBJ2-5, with TRBD1 matching over 8 bases. V was clipped by 4 bases and J by 5 bases; unmatched bases: 6. The CDR3 has 14 residues. The V gene's germline CDR1 is SEHNR and CDR2 FQNEAQ (reference sequence). CDR3 loop: CASSSQGGSETQYF. The CDR3 DNA follows: TGTGCCAGCAGCTCACAGGGGGGAAGTGAGACCCAGTACTTC.

This clonotype was observed a few times. The chain is built from TRBV7-9 and TRBJ1-4; D perhaps matches TRBD1 (5 bases). V was cut by 8 bases and J by 7 bases, with 8 bases left in between. Germline CDR1 and CDR2: SEHNR and FQNEAQ (reference sequence). This CDR3 region has 11 residues. CDR3 in amino acids: CASQGGEKLFF. The CDR3 DNA follows: TGTGCCAGCCAGGGAGGTGAAAAACTGTTTTTT. Together with reference TRBV7-9 and TRBJ1-4, the CDR3 gives the full variable domain: DTGVSQNPRHKITKRGQNVTFRCDPISEHNRLYWYRQTLGQGPEFLTYFQNEAQLEKSRLLSDRFSAERPKGSFSTLEIQRTEQGDSAMYLCASQGGEKLFFGSGTQLSVL.

The V call is TRBV5-1, the J call TRBJ2-3; D not resolved. The CDR3 loop spans 14 amino acids. Germline values: CDR1 SGHRS, CDR2 YFSETQ. V was clipped by 0 bases and J by 6 bases, with 11 bases between them. As DNA, the CDR3 is TGCGCCAGCAGCTTGGGGCAACACCGGGATACGCAGTATTTT. It yields the protein CASSLGQHRDTQYF.

V is TRBV27 and J is TRBJ1-1; TRBD1 aligns across 8 bases. Trimming at V came to 7 bases and at J to 3 bases, leaving 7 bases not matched to a gene. Germline V gene lookup returns CDR1 MNHEY and CDR2 SMNVEV (reference sequence). This CDR3 has 14 amino acids. The CDR3 loop is CASTPTGAYTEAFF. CDR3 DNA: TGTGCCAGCACCCCGACAGGGGCTTACACTGAAGCTTTCTTT.

This clonotype was detected only a few times. In nucleotides, the CDR3 is TGTGCCAGCAGCTCCGGGACAGGGTTGGGCACAGATACGCAGTATTTT. This translates into CASSSGTGLGTDTQYF. The J gene is TRBJ2-3, the V gene TRBV7-2; 9 nucleotides align to TRBD1. In germline, CDR1 is SGHTA, CDR2 FQGNSA. This CDR3 contains 16 residues. V shed 4 bases and J 1 base; nucleotides not matched to a gene: 6.

The chain links TRBV20-1 to TRBJ1-6; 10 nucleotides align to TRBD1. The germline V gene encodes CDR1 DFQATT and CDR2 SNEGSKA (reference sequence). This CDR3 spans 14 amino acids. V shed 5 bases and J 8 bases; nucleotides not matched to a gene: 6. The chain's CDR3 is CSAQSGTGDSPLHF. CDR3 in DNA: TGCAGTGCTCAATCCGGGACAGGGGATTCACCCCTCCACTTT.

V is TRBV29-1 and J is TRBJ1-1; D unclear. Germline V lookup: CDR1 SQVTM, CDR2 ANQGSEA. The CDR3 loop spans 13 amino acids. V gave up 4 bases and J gave up 2 bases, with 11 bases separating them. The CDR3 region is CSVVPDGNTEAFF. The DNA for the CDR3 is TGCAGCGTTGTCCCGGACGGAAACACTGAAGCTTTCTTT. Full variable domain (remainder filled in from reference TRBV29-1 and TRBJ1-1): SAVISQKPSRDICQRGTSLTIQCQVDSQVTMMFWYRQQPGQSLTLIATANQGSEATYESGFVIDKFPISRPNLTFSTLTVSNMSPEDSSIYLCSVVPDGNTEAFFGQGTRLTVV.

This chain joins TRBV7-8 and TRBJ1-5; unclear D gene. The germline V and J ends were trimmed by 2 bases and 0 bases, with 8 bases remaining between them. This CDR3 region has 15 residues. Germline loops: CDR1 SGHVS, CDR2 FQNEAQ. The CDR3 DNA is TGTGCCAGCAGCTTAAAGTTGGATAGCAATCAGCCCCAGCATTTT. Translating gives CASSLKLDSNQPQHF.